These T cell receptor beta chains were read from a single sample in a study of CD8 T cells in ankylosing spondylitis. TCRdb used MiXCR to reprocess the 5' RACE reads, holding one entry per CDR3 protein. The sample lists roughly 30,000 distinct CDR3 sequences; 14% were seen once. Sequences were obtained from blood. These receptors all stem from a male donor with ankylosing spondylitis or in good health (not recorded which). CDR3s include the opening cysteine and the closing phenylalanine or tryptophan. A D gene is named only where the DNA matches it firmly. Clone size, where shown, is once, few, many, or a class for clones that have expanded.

CASSLRLGTGELFF	TGTGCCAGCAGCTTACGTTTAGGGACCGGGGAGCTGTTTTTT	.	TRBJ2-2	.	TRBV7-2
CATSPGWGTGELFF	TGTGCCACCAGCCCGGGTTGGGGCACCGGGGAGCTGTTTTTT	.	TRBJ2-2	.	TRBV27
CSATHHRQGSTGELFF	TGCAGTGCTACACACCATAGACAGGGGAGCACCGGGGAGCTGTTTTTT	.	TRBJ2-2	TRBD1	TRBV20-1
CASSESGTPSTNEKLFF	TGTGCCAGCAGTGAGAGCGGGACACCCTCAACTAATGAAAAACTGTTTTTT	few	TRBJ1-4	.	TRBV25-1
CATSRGSGRTQYF	TGTGCCACCAGCAGAGGTAGCGGGAGAACGCAGTATTTT	few	TRBJ2-3	TRBD2	TRBV15
CASIRRNQYNEQFF	TGTGCCAGCATACGGCGGAACCAGTACAATGAGCAGTTCTTC	.	TRBJ2-1	.	TRBV28
CASSLSGGLGTEAFF	TGCGCCAGCAGCTTGAGCGGCGGCTTGGGCACTGAAGCTTTCTTT	few	TRBJ1-1	.	TRBV5-1
CSASSGGATDTQYF	TGCAGTGCTTCTAGCGGGGGGGCAACAGATACGCAGTATTTT	.	TRBJ2-3	TRBD2	TRBV20-1
CASSFSGGDTGELFF	TGTGCCAGCAGCTTTAGCGGGGGGGACACCGGGGAGCTGTTTTTT	.	TRBJ2-2	TRBD2	TRBV7-3
CSVVVVGYEQYF	TGCAGCGTTGTGGTAGTTGGCTACGAGCAGTACTTC	once	TRBJ2-7	.	TRBV29-1
CSVMGTSGSSTDTQYF	TGCAGCGTTATGGGCACTAGCGGGTCTAGCACAGATACGCAGTATTTT	.	TRBJ2-3	TRBD2	TRBV29-1
CASSFDTGMGTEAFF	TGCGCCAGCAGCTTTGACACAGGGATGGGCACTGAAGCTTTCTTT	.	TRBJ1-1	.	TRBV5-1
CSASWVTGELFF	TGCAGTGCTAGTTGGGTCACCGGGGAGCTGTTTTTT	.	TRBJ2-2	.	TRBV20-1
CASSDGQGHQPQHF	TGTGCCAGCAGTGACGGCCAGGGGCATCAGCCCCAGCATTTT	few	TRBJ1-5	.	TRBV6-1
CASSYLTGTGELFF	TGTGCCAGCAGTTACCTGACCGGCACCGGGGAGCTGTTTTTT	.	TRBJ2-2	.	TRBV6-5
CASSLASPGELFF	TGTGCCAGCAGCTTAGCGAGCCCCGGGGAGCTGTTTTTT	few	TRBJ2-2	.	TRBV7-2
CSAGSTDTQYF	TGCAGTGCTGGTAGCACAGATACGCAGTATTTT	few	TRBJ2-3	.	TRBV20-1
CASSWFKGELFF	TGTGCCAGCAGTTGGTTCAAGGGGGAGCTGTTTTTT	many	TRBJ2-2	.	TRBV21-1
CASRTGTYNEQFF	TGTGCCAGCAGAACCGGGACGTACAATGAGCAGTTCTTC	once	TRBJ2-1	.	TRBV27
CSVNIQGTNTGELFF	TGCAGCGTCAATATACAGGGTACGAACACCGGGGAGCTGTTTTTT	.	TRBJ2-2	.	TRBV29-1
CASSLSPTDTQYF	TGTGCCAGCAGCTTATCCCCCACAGATACGCAGTATTTT	.	TRBJ2-3	.	TRBV7-3
CASSYVASAYNEQFF	TGTGCCAGCAGTTACGTGGCTAGCGCTTACAATGAGCAGTTCTTC	.	TRBJ2-1	.	TRBV6-5
CASSFLRSVGELFF	TGTGCCAGCAGCTTTCTTAGGTCGGTCGGGGAGCTGTTTTTT	.	TRBJ2-2	.	TRBV7-2
CASSEHRGHGAKTQYF	TGCGCCAGCAGTGAACATAGAGGACATGGGGCGAAGACCCAGTACTTC	few	TRBJ2-5	.	TRBV10-2
CASSLGTGQFF	TGTGCCAGCAGTTTAGGAACAGGGCAGTTCTTC	.	TRBJ2-1	.	TRBV12-3/TRBV12-4
CASRESGGTYGYTF	TGTGCCAGCAGGGAGTCGGGGGGTACCTATGGCTACACCTTC	few	TRBJ1-2	.	TRBV27
CSAPPPGSGTDTQYF	TGCAGTGCCCCACCGCCGGGTTCCGGCACAGATACGCAGTATTTT	many	TRBJ2-3	.	TRBV20-1
CASSRGTSNTGELFF	TGTGCCAGCAGTAGGGGGACTTCGAACACCGGGGAGCTGTTTTTT	.	TRBJ2-2	.	TRBV12-3/TRBV12-4
CASSNSGGGNQPQHF	TGTGCCAGCAGCAATTCGGGGGGTGGCAATCAGCCCCAGCATTTT	.	TRBJ1-5	.	TRBV7-2
CASSLSRGHYEQYF	TGTGCCAGCAGTTTATCCAGGGGGCACTACGAGCAGTACTTC	.	TRBJ2-7	TRBD1	TRBV27
CAISAGTGSEEQFF	TGTGCCATCAGTGCGGGGACAGGCTCAGAAGAGCAGTTCTTC	.	TRBJ2-1	TRBD1	TRBV10-3
CASSSTWASEKLFF	TGTGCCAGCAGTTCCACATGGGCCAGTGAAAAACTGTTTTTT	.	TRBJ1-4	.	TRBV28
CASSHSGSSYNEQFF	TGTGCCAGCAGTCATAGCGGGAGCTCCTACAATGAGCAGTTCTTC	few	TRBJ2-1	TRBD2	TRBV25-1
CASSLLGTSDTQYF	TGTGCCAGCAGTTTACTGGGAACTTCAGATACGCAGTATTTT	few	TRBJ2-3	.	TRBV12-3/TRBV12-4
CASSQGPTGTGRETQYF	TGCGCCAGCAGCCAAGGGCCAACCGGGACAGGGAGAGAGACCCAGTACTTC	few	TRBJ2-5	TRBD1	TRBV4-3
CASSLAGVGETQYF	TGTGCCAGCAGCTTGGCAGGGGTTGGGGAGACCCAGTACTTC	few	TRBJ2-5	.	TRBV5-6
CASSQEGLQRDEQFF	TGCGCCAGCAGCCAAGAGGGACTCCAGCGGGATGAGCAGTTCTTC	few	TRBJ2-1	.	TRBV4-3
CSVTSVDRGPGLFF	TGCAGCGTCACCTCGGTGGACAGGGGGCCCGGACTGTTTTTT	.	TRBJ1-4	TRBD1	TRBV29-1
CASSPRTRALRADTQYF	TGCGCCAGCAGCCCCCGGACCCGGGCCTTGAGGGCAGATACGCAGTATTTT	.	TRBJ2-3	.	TRBV4-3
CATSTRSGTGREKLFF	TGTGCCACCAGCACTCGTTCCGGGACAGGGAGAGAAAAACTGTTTTTT	few	TRBJ1-4	TRBD1	TRBV15
CASSLEAQLNTEAFF	TGTGCCAGCAGTTTAGAGGCACAGCTGAACACTGAAGCTTTCTTT	few	TRBJ1-1	.	TRBV12-3/TRBV12-4
CASSLGPGVAFF	TGTGCCAGCAGTTTAGGGCCTGGGGTAGCTTTCTTT	few	TRBJ1-1	.	TRBV28
CASSPLFGSYTEAFF	TGTGCCAGCAGCCCTCTCTTTGGGAGTTACACTGAAGCTTTCTTT	medium-sized	TRBJ1-1	.	TRBV7-3
CASNPQGPGELFF	TGTGCCAGCAACCCACAGGGCCCCGGGGAGCTGTTTTTT	.	TRBJ2-2	.	TRBV2
CATSRTGTGIDEQYF	TGTGCCACCAGCAGAACCGGGACAGGGATCGACGAGCAGTACTTC	.	TRBJ2-7	TRBD1	TRBV15
CASSPGLAGTDTQYF	TGTGCCAGCAGTCCGGGACTAGCGGGAACAGATACGCAGTATTTT	many	TRBJ2-3	TRBD2	TRBV2
CASSAGGLQETQYF	TGTGCCAGTAGTGCTGGGGGGCTGCAAGAGACCCAGTACTTC	.	TRBJ2-5	.	TRBV19
CASSPVYSGGPKETQYF	TGTGCCAGCAGCCCCGTATATTCGGGAGGGCCGAAGGAGACCCAGTACTTC	many	TRBJ2-5	TRBD2	TRBV7-2
CSAPGPGNEKLFF	TGCAGTGCTCCCGGGCCAGGGAATGAAAAACTGTTTTTT	.	TRBJ1-4	.	TRBV20-1
CAIRKGLNEKLFF	TGTGCCATCAGGAAGGGTTTGAATGAAAAACTGTTTTTT	few	TRBJ1-4	.	TRBV10-3
CASSLKPSGGSYNEQFF	TGTGCCAGCAGCTTAAAGCCTAGCGGGGGGTCCTACAATGAGCAGTTCTTC	.	TRBJ2-1	TRBD2	TRBV7-3
CSAGLAGRYNEQFF	TGCAGTGCCGGACTAGCGGGAAGGTACAATGAGCAGTTCTTC	.	TRBJ2-1	TRBD2	TRBV20-1
CASSFGGDEQFF	TGTGCCAGCAGCTTCGGAGGAGATGAGCAGTTCTTC	once	TRBJ2-1	.	TRBV7-9
CSVDRETQYF	TGCAGCGTTGATAGAGAGACCCAGTACTTC	.	TRBJ2-5	.	TRBV29-1
CGPLAQETQYF	TGCGGGCCCCTAGCTCAAGAGACCCAGTACTTC	.	TRBJ2-5	.	TRBV20-1
CASSLMRGGTGELFF	TGTGCCAGCAGCCTTATGCGGGGGGGTACCGGGGAGCTGTTTTTT	few	TRBJ2-2	TRBD2	TRBV7-2
CASSHELEETQYF	TGTGCCAGCAGCCATGAGTTGGAAGAGACCCAGTACTTC	.	TRBJ2-5	.	TRBV14
CASSLAGASAREQFF	TGTGCCAGCAGCTTAGCGGGGGCTAGCGCCAGGGAGCAGTTCTTC	.	TRBJ2-1	.	TRBV7-2
CASSRDGSNQPQHF	TGTGCCAGCAGCCGGGACGGTAGCAATCAGCCCCAGCATTTT	.	TRBJ1-5	.	TRBV7-9
CASSQDRGTEAFF	TGCGCCAGCAGCCAAGATCGGGGCACTGAAGCTTTCTTT	once	TRBJ1-1	.	TRBV4-1